Listed here are 18 T cell receptor beta chains from one sample, sequenced in a study of blood T cells in healthy people across ages. A sample-barcoded 5' primer and a J-beta primer mix were used in a second PCR of roughly 6 to 11 cycles. TCRdb analysed the 5' RACE reads with MiXCR anew, one entry per CDR3 protein. The sample holds about 1.1 million distinct CDR3 sequences, 30% to 40% seen once. The sample was blood. Source of these receptors: a man aged 18 to 29 in good health.

The chain combines TRBV6-2 or TRBV6-3 with TRBJ1-2; D perhaps matches TRBD1 (5 bases). Trimming shortened V by 5 bases and J by 0 bases, and 16 bases separated the two germline ends. This CDR3 is built from 16 residues. Germline loops: CDR1 MNHEY, CDR2 SVGEGT. DNA for the CDR3: TGTGCCAGCAGTAAACGGGACGGACCTACTAACTATGGCTACACCTTC. It specifies CASSKRDGPTNYGYTF.

This clonotype appeared a few times. The V gene is TRBV20-1, the J gene TRBJ2-3, with unresolved D. There are 10 residues in the CDR3. Germline CDR1 and CDR2: DFQATT and SNEGSKA (reference sequence). V was clipped by 5 bases and J by 6 bases, with 6 bases between them. The CDR3 protein is CSAVQDTQYF. In nucleotides, the CDR3 is TGCAGTGCTGTCCAGGATACGCAGTATTTT.

The rearrangement uses TRBV11-2 and TRBJ1-6; D perhaps matches TRBD1 (5 bases). V was cut by 1 base and J by 5 bases, with 15 bases left in between. The CDR3 sequence is 17 residues long. Germline V lookup: CDR1 SGHAT, CDR2 FQNNGV. The CDR3 region is CASSLVCCRQNNSPLHF. The CDR3 coding sequence is TGTGCCAGCAGCTTAGTTTGTTGCAGACAGAATAATTCACCCCTCCACTTT. The whole variable domain, remainder taken from reference TRBV11-2 and TRBJ1-6, is EAGVAQSPRYKIIEKRQSVAFWCNPISGHATLYWYQQILGQGPKLLIQFQNNGVVDDSQLPKDRFSAERLKGVDSTLKIQPAKLEDSAVYLCASSLVCCRQNNSPLHFGNGTRLTVT.

This clonotype was picked up a small number of times. J is TRBJ1-5 and V is TRBV4-2; 7 nucleotides agree with TRBD1. This CDR3 comprises 15 residues. Germline values: CDR1 LGHNA, CDR2 YNFKEQ. Losses at the gene ends were 4 bases for V and 0 bases for J; bases not matched to a gene: 3. CDR3 DNA sequence: TGTGCCAGCAGCCCGGGGACAGATAGCAATCAGCCCCAGCATTTT. Translating gives CASSPGTDSNQPQHF.

This sequence joins TRBV10-3 and TRBJ1-2, with 7 nucleotides matching TRBD1. Germline CDR1 and CDR2: ENHRY and SYGVKD. J was trimmed by 7 bases and V by 4 bases; bases with no gene match: 15. This CDR3 is 16 amino acids long. CDR3 coding DNA: TGTGCCATCAGTGTAACAGGAAGACAGGGAGGGAGTGGCTACACCTTC. Residues: CAISVTGRQGGSGYTF.

V is TRBV11-3 and J is TRBJ2-1; D not certain. This CDR3 has 14 residues. The germline gives CDR1 SGHNT, CDR2 YENEEA. Trimming took 1 base from V and 6 from J, leaving 10 bases between them. CDR3 in DNA: TGTGCCAGCAGCTTAGGGTTTGTCCCCAATGAGCAGTTCTTC. Its translation: CASSLGFVPNEQFF.

This chain links TRBV14 with TRBJ2-7, with D perhaps given as TRBD1 or TRBD2 (5 bases each). Looked up from germline, CDR1 is SGHDN and CDR2 is FVKESK. Trimming left V 1 base short and J 3 bases short, with 16 bases between. The CDR3 is 16 residues long. CDR3 residues: CASSQVSRDRLYEQYF. The CDR3 DNA reads TGTGCCAGCAGCCAAGTTTCACGGGACCGACTCTACGAGCAGTACTTC.

This clonotype was seen at least ten times. The chain's CDR3 is CASSLVTGGYTF. For the CDR3, the DNA is TGTGCCAGCAGCTTGGTAACGGGCGGCTACACCTTC. V is TRBV7-2 and J is TRBJ1-2; D gene unclear. The CDR3 sequence is 12 residues long. Germline values: CDR1 SGHTA, CDR2 FQGNSA. Between the trimmed V and J ends, which lost 3 bases and 8 bases, there was a span of 10 bases.

The rearrangement uses TRBV12-5 and TRBJ1-6; D not certain. The V end lost 5 bases, the J end lost 0 bases, and 23 bases lay between the germline ends. The length of the CDR3 is 20 residues. Germline values: CDR1 LGHNT, CDR2 FRNRAP. CDR3 loop: CASGTNNKDQLGSYNSPLHF. In nucleotides, the CDR3 is TGTGCTAGTGGTACTAACAACAAGGACCAACTCGGCTCCTATAATTCACCCCTCCACTTT.

This clonotype was counted only a few times. The chain links TRBV4-3 to TRBJ1-1; D unresolved. The V end lost 1 base, the J end lost 7 bases, and 13 bases lay between the germline ends. The CDR3 covers 14 residues. Germline V gene sequence: CDR1 LGHNA, CDR2 YSLEER. CDR3 in DNA: TGCGCCAGCAGCCAAGTAGGTGAGTTCGGTGAAGCTTTCTTT. Amino acids: CASSQVGEFGEAFF.

This chain connects TRBV6-2 or TRBV6-3 to TRBJ1-1, with D uncertain. From germline, CDR1 is MNHEY and CDR2 SVGEGT. CDR3 length: 15 amino acids. V lost 6 bases and J lost 4, with 18 bases in between. The CDR3 loop reads CASRTDWVGTTEAFF. Written as DNA, the CDR3 is TGTGCCAGCAGGACGGACTGGGTGGGAACCACTGAAGCTTTCTTT.

This clonotype was counted between two and nine times. The chain is built from TRBV5-1 and TRBJ1-1; a possible D gene is TRBD1 (5 bases). Germline V gene lookup returns CDR1 SGHRS and CDR2 YFSETQ. Trimming pared 1 base from V and 1 base from J, leaving 8 bases between. There are 14 residues in the CDR3. The CDR3 sequence is CASSLLGTNTEAFF. For the CDR3, the DNA is TGCGCCAGCAGCTTGCTAGGGACGAACACTGAAGCTTTCTTT.

This chain joins TRBV12-3 or TRBV12-4 and TRBJ2-3; D uncertain. Trimming stripped 3 bases from V and 1 base from J, with 8 bases between. There are 14 residues in the CDR3. As DNA, the CDR3 is TGTGCCAGCAGTTTCACATCGGGCACAGATACGCAGTATTTT. It yields the protein CASSFTSGTDTQYF.

J is TRBJ2-1 and V is TRBV20-1, with D perhaps assigned TRBD1 or TRBD2 (5 bases each). Trimming removed 6 bases from V and 0 bases from J, with 21 bases in between. In germline, CDR1 is DFQATT, CDR2 SNEGSKA (reference sequence). CDR3 length: 17 residues. CDR3 protein: CSANRFTGTSSYNEQFF. The CDR3, as DNA: TGCAGTGCCAACCGTTTCACCGGGACCAGCTCCTACAATGAGCAGTTCTTC.

This clonotype turned up a few times. The rearrangement links TRBV5-1 to TRBJ2-1; D possibly corresponds to TRBD1 (6 bases). The V gene's germline CDR1 is SGHRS and CDR2 YFSETQ. V was trimmed by 1 base and J by 7 bases, leaving 12 bases between them. This CDR3 comprises 14 residues. The CDR3 is CASSLSGTMNEQFF. CDR3 nucleotide sequence: TGCGCCAGCAGCTTGTCGGGGACAATGAATGAGCAGTTCTTC.

This clonotype was counted between two and nine times. This chain uses TRBV7-2 with TRBJ2-3; D gene ambiguous. This CDR3 comprises 15 residues. V lost 0 bases and J lost 1, with 8 bases in between. From germline, CDR1 is SGHTA and CDR2 FQGNSA. This CDR3 is CASSLAASRTDTQYF. The CDR3 region has the DNA TGTGCCAGCAGCTTAGCGGCTTCTCGCACAGATACGCAGTATTTT.

In its sample, this clonotype was seen a few times. J is TRBJ2-7 and V is TRBV7-9; D is perhaps TRBD1 (6 bases). Trimming removed 0 bases from V and 3 bases from J, with 9 bases in between. This CDR3 contains 14 residues. Germline V CDR1 and CDR2: SEHNR, FQNEAQ (reference sequence). CDR3 DNA sequence: TGTGCCAGCAGCTTAGCGGTCAGGGGCTACGAGCAGTACTTC. This translates into CASSLAVRGYEQYF.

The chain links TRBV24-1 to TRBJ2-3; D not resolved. Between the trimmed V and J ends, which lost 4 bases and 3 bases, there was a span of 10 bases. The CDR3 is 14 residues long. Per germline, CDR1 KGHDR and CDR2 SFDVKD. Here the CDR3 DNA reads TGTGCCACCAGTGAGGCCACGGCGACAGATACGCAGTATTTT. It translates to CATSEATATDTQYF.